In its sample, the clone carrying this TCR beta chain was seen a few times. Its antigen is still unknown. The data derive from a study of regulatory T cells in long-lasting Graves disease. About the research overall: Persistent cases were those of Graves' disease that involved over 5 years of antithyroid drugs with positive TSH receptor antibodies. Study-level results: Study was limited to peripheral blood, excluding thyroid tissue.

The sample's time point: persistent/refractory GD, antithyroid drugs over 5 years with positive TRAb. Construction of the TCR library relied on RNA isolated from PBMCs. Arm-PCR of CDR3 regions with iRepertoire HTBI primers generated TCR beta libraries. TCRdb reprocessed the multiplex PCR reads with MiXCR, giving one entry per CDR3 protein. The sample carries over 650,000 distinct CDR3 sequences, about 30% recorded once. The CDR3 is 14 amino acids. Germline assignment: CDR1 SEHNR and CDR2 FQNEAQ (reference sequence). V was shortened by 4 bases and J by 5 bases, with 14 bases between the two germline ends.

The TCR comes from a female donor with Graves disease. V and J are TRBV7-9 and TRBJ1-1; D is perhaps TRBD1 (6 bases). The sample was peripheral blood mononuclear cells (PBMCs), taken when the disease was refractory, from a patient treated with antithyroid drugs. The CDR3 reads CASSSSTGRTEAFF. The CDR3 DNA reads TGTGCCAGCAGCTCTTCGACAGGTAGAACTGAAGCTTTCTTT.